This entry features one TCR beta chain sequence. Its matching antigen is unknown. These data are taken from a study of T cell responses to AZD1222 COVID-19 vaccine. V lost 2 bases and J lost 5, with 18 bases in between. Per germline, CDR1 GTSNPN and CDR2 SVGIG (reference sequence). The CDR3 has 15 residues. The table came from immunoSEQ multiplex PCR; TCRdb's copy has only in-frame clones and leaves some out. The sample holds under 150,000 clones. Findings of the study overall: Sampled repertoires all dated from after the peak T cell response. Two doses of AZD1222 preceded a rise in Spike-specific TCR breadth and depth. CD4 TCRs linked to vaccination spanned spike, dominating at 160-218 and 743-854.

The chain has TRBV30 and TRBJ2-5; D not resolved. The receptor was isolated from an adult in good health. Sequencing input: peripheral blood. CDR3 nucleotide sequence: TGTGCCTGGAGTCCCGTGGGCAGGATCGGGGAGACCCAGTACTTC. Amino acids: CAWSPVGRIGETQYF.